This TCR beta chain was profiled in a study of cytomegalovirus exposure and HLA in healthy donors (dated by TCRdb to about 2017). Regarding the complete study: An earlier analysis of roughly 610 of the donors reported 276 Gb of sequence data and around 100 million unique TCR beta sequences obtained from some 170 million T cells. Both class I and class II loci were covered by HLA typing, at four-digit resolution. Donor age, sex, ethnicity and CMV serostatus were compiled together with the repertoire data. The study aimed to test whether signatures of past pathogen exposure could be identified by cataloging public T cell receptors. Typing coverage differed by locus: A, B, C, DRB1 and DQB1 were typed in about 620-640 donors, DQA1 in about 550, DPA1 in some 610, and DPB1 in approximately 450. To predict cytomegalovirus infection status, the study brought together high-throughput TCR immunosequencing, statistical association of individual TCRs with disease status, and machine learning. Using immunosequencing, the study profiled T cell repertoires from some 670 subjects and related those repertoires to cytomegalovirus serostatus. Along with the approximately 700-subject first cohort, a separate validation cohort of about 110 different subjects was used. An early release that covered about 640 HLA-typed donors contained approximately 320 gigabases of sequencing data and approximately 85 million unique TCR sequences. In a later analysis, previously published TCR beta repertoires from 550 to 750 donors were re-analyzed and high-resolution HLA genotyping was added so that TCR occurrence patterns could be studied. Every discovery cohort repertoire had been produced on one sequencing platform. On average, about 240,000 unique TCR beta nucleotide sequences were sequenced per donor among some 420 genotyped donors of the cohort, with roughly 18% of those sequences being non-productive. The later analysis used no new phenotypic data to find candidate immune exposures, relying instead on TCR beta sequences and their occurrence across donors. To decide whether each TCR beta V gene segment behaved as functional or pseudogenic, an earlier analysis of several hundred of the donors relied on high-throughput TCR beta sequencing. A later genetic analysis took genome-wide SNP genotypes for about three fifths of the roughly 700 donors and used that subset as a discovery cohort. About five DR-DQ haplotypes were handled as single units for association and clustering, since linkage in the cohort was strong. Among the approximately 400 genotyped donors, around 81% belonged to the genetic ancestry cluster associated with self-reported Caucasian donors. Overall study outcomes, separate from this receptor: In a later analysis, TCR association rates were found to vary across HLA loci, with the most associated TCRs seen for DRB1 alleles and the fewest for HLA-C alleles. Because HLA typing was unavailable for some donors at each locus, only the typed subset was used in association tests. Most TCR sequences were seen in very few donors, while some public TCRs were found in many individuals. According to a later genetic analysis, donors in an Asian-associated ancestry cluster had fewer N-insertions in productive TCRs than the approximately 700-donor mean. A further reported finding was that TCR beta sequences accurately predicted the HLA-A and HLA-B alleles for most subjects in the first cohort. This cohort had only TCR beta chains sequenced, and the lack of alpha or paired-chain data limited which features could be detected. A later analysis associated about 17,000 TCR beta sequences with specific HLA alleles at a false discovery rate of 0.05. Presence/absence analyses assumed roughly uniform sequencing depth across donors, an assumption that may not hold. In a later genetic analysis, a missense DCLRE1C variant was associated with V-gene and J-gene trimming of TCR beta chains, and the association was replicated in an independent cohort. In a later analysis, most CMV-associated TCR beta chains were found to appear HLA-restricted, with HLA associations seemingly driven largely by CMV exposure. Three of the identified cytomegalovirus-associated TCR beta chains were confirmed in vitro to be specific for cytomegalovirus antigens. Correlated functional status among segregating V segments might reflect linkage disequilibrium, but an unknown experimental factor could not be ruled out. The study gave a list of about 160 TCR beta chains associated with cytomegalovirus. The classifier was reported to diagnose cytomegalovirus status with high specificity and sensitivity in both the original and validation cohorts. Strong co-occurrence of HLA alleles, especially DR and DQ, made assigning TCR associations to individual alleles difficult. In a later analysis, several top co-occurrence clusters were reported to appear linked to parvovirus B19, influenza, CMV and Epstein-Barr virus. According to the authors, the approach could potentially be generalized to other disease states and immunological phenotypes. CMV serostatus was the only immune exposure information available for the cohort. A later analysis found that HLA-associated TCR beta chains were more clonally expanded and had lower generation probabilities than equally common non-associated chains. A cluster of highly shared sequence variants was judged likely to represent a technical artifact of the sequencing pipeline. In an earlier analysis of about 600 of the donors, most TCR beta V segments appeared in productive rearrangements about 87% or about 30% of the time, broadly matching IMGT annotations. Because counts were too low, about 17 rarely observed V segments, including chromosome 9 orphons, were excluded from the earlier analysis of roughly 580 of the donors.

This clone has a handful of counts. The clone's antigen remains unknown. No base quality values were provided; no much bigger clone lies one nucleotide off. The cohort consisted of hundreds of healthy bone marrow donors. At the time of sampling, all cohort members were nominally healthy, though unrecorded immune exposures were likely present. The donor tested CMV seronegative, placing the donor among the 352 seronegative members of the cohort. A peripheral blood sample was collected from each donor, and TCR beta sequencing was performed on peripheral blood mononuclear cells. Genomic DNA extraction from the blood cell samples was performed with the Qiagen DNeasy Blood Extraction Kit. Libraries were prepared through the immunoSEQ multiplex PCR assay. A mixture of 60 forward primers for TCR Vbeta segments and 13 reverse primers for TCR Jbeta segments was used in the multiplex PCR. Amplification of the CDR3 region of rearranged TCR beta genes was performed with a multiplex PCR assay on genomic DNA. The Illumina HiSeq System was used to sequence the amplified TCR beta libraries as 87-base-pair reads. The paper's processing steps were these. In a later analysis, tens of millions of unique TCR beta chains were counted across the 690 or so repertoires, and about 9.9 million of these chains were shared by at least two donors. To remove PCR and sequencing errors, raw reads were error-corrected and collapsed into unique sequences using a nearest-neighbor algorithm that merged closely related sequences. Alignment of CDR3 sequences to IMGT reference sequences was used to assign V, D and J gene segments. For a sequence to be retained, a match of at least six nucleotides was required to both a V gene segment and a J gene segment. Rearrangements were called productive when the CDR3 lacked stop codons and stayed in frame with V and J; all others were non-productive. Following IMGT convention, CDR3 was defined as the stretch from the second conserved V-encoded cysteine up to the conserved J-encoded phenylalanine. In an earlier analysis of more than 550 of the donors, sequences lacking an unambiguous match to a single V gene segment were excluded. In an earlier analysis of 587 of the donors, V segments were called functional above 56.7% productive rearrangements and were called segregating when the between-donor standard deviation exceeded 5%. A statistical classification framework was developed to diagnose cytomegalovirus status using the catalog of TCR beta chain sequences. In a later analysis, TCR nucleotide sequences were compared against IMGT/GENE-DB human TR gene sequences so that V and J genes could be assigned. A later analysis assigned CDR3 sequences and most-parsimonious VDJ recombination scenarios with the TCRdist pipeline. In a later analysis, each TCR beta chain was defined by its CDR3 amino acid sequence together with its V-gene family, and reads without a unique V-gene family were excluded. To address suspected cross-contamination and a sequencing artifact, a later analysis removed approximately 590 highly shared, low-generation-probability nucleotide sequences. For each public chain, a later analysis derived a clonal expansion index from normalized ranks of inferred template counts within each repertoire. In a later analysis, generation probabilities were computed using a VDJ recombination model fitted to out-of-frame rearrangements, and the results were checked against IGoR. In a later analysis, hypergeometric tests were used to score TCR-TCR, TCR-HLA and TCR-CMV co-occurrence, with a repertoire-size bias correction applied to TCR pairs. In a later analysis, false discovery rates were estimated by permuting HLA or CMV assignments 20 times. In a later analysis, co-occurring TCRs were grouped with DBSCAN, and TCRdist sequence similarity was added when clustering was performed within HLA-allele-positive subsets. Co-occurrence clustering excluded repertoires with fewer than 30,000 or more than 120,000 public chains, plus five with anomalous nucleotide sharing. This is the immuneACCESS table as TCRdb keeps it, with only in-frame sequences that have V and J called. A part of the clones is gone; compared with another copy, unresolved V genes explain less than half, and the rest is unexplained. V, J and clone size derive from that table, while D and trimming were established from the DNA sequence. A total of under 200,000 clones appear in this sample, 80% to 85% of them only once. 1.9% of the sample is held by the ten biggest clonotypes.

The specimen was PBMCs. This receptor was taken from a man between 18 and 29 years old in good health and CMV-seronegative.

The DNA sequence is given as TGTGCCAGCCCCCCGGACAAAAACAATGAGCAGTTCTTC. The resulting protein is CASPPDKNNEQFF. Recombination linked TRBV5-5 to TRBJ2-1, with TRBD1 tentatively as D gene (5 bases match). The germline V gene (reference sequence) specifies SGHKS as CDR1 and YYEKEE as CDR2. A distance of 13 bases separates the germline ends of V and J, which lose 7 bases and 5 bases respectively. The CDR3 covers 13 residues, taking in both the cysteine and the phenylalanine. The kept DNA is CDR3 alone, 39 bases in frame from the first base.